The clone carrying this T cell receptor beta chain has just a few counts. Per the original methods: Estimated nucleated cell counts came from reference gene primer amplification. Sequencing was performed with immunoSEQ multiplex PCR; in TCRdb, only in-frame clones are kept and a portion is missing. Clone size and the V and J calls come from that table; the DNA yielded D and trimming. The table lists tens of thousands of clones, 78% of them singletons, with over 25% in the top ten. This specimen comes from a study of blood T cell repertoires in COVID-19. Study-level information: PBMCs, B-cell-depleted T cells, or T cells provided the cDNA or gDNA that made up the material.

With 4 bases clipped from V and 4 bases from J, the junction kept 4 bases outside the gene matches. CDR3 length equals 15 residues. The germline V gene has CDR1 SGHAT and CDR2 FQNNGV. Input material: peripheral blood. The TCR comes from a human donor in a cohort sampled during active COVID-19. The chain recombines TRBV11-2 with TRBJ2-7, with 13 positions matching TRBD2. The CDR3 bases are TGTGCCAGCAGCTCGGGACTAGCGGGATTTTACGAGCAGTACTTC. This translates into CASSSGLAGFYEQYF.